This T cell receptor (beta chain) was recovered during a study of T cell repertoires in cytomegalovirus infection. Study context: Public signatures in TCR beta pointed to CMV infection and matching HLA type.

TCRdb passed the reads through MiXCR, listing each CDR3 protein once. The sample contains 20,000 to 25,000 distinct CDR3 sequences, around 40% of which appear only once. The CDR3 is made up of 11 amino acids. The germline gives CDR1 SGHVS, CDR2 FQNEAQ. Study-wide results and caveats: Carriers of CMV and the relevant HLA type were discriminated by public TCR beta frequency.

A note on this clonotype: Antigen specificity is unknown. This may stem from a read error, because a much larger clone lies one nucleotide away.

The chain couples TRBV7-8 to TRBJ1-1; D unresolved. This clonotype originated in a human donor in good health (CMV status not recorded). Some clones in this sample may be carry-over from other donors' samples. Sample: CD8+ T cells from cultured PBMCs, taken from culture after CMV antigen stimulation. The CDR3 DNA is TGTGCCAGCAGCACGAACATTGAAGCTTTCTTT. Protein sequence: CASSTNIEAFF.